The 22 T cell receptor beta chains presented below share a single source sample, sequenced in a study of cytomegalovirus exposure and HLA in healthy donors. PCR used 60 Vbeta primers and 13 Jbeta primers. Generated by immunoSEQ multiplex PCR, the TCRdb table keeps only in-frame clones and is missing some. This table has 180,000 or so clones, roughly 70% appearing once. The sequenced sample was PBMCs. The receptors originated from a male donor in good health and CMV-seronegative.

The chain employs TRBV30 and TRBJ2-1, with TRBD2 matching over 8 bases. With V trimmed by 3 bases and J by 4 bases, 8 bases remained unmatched. This CDR3 has 15 amino acids. Germline CDR1 reads GTSNPN; CDR2 reads SVGIG (reference sequence). The CDR3 DNA reads as TGTGCCTGGAGCCCGGGAGGGACCACATACAATGAGCAGTTCTTC. Translating it yields CAWSPGGTTYNEQFF.

V gene TRBV15 combines with J gene TRBJ1-3; weak D call: TRBD1 (6 bases). This CDR3 comprises 15 residues. Germline CDR1 LNHNV, CDR2 YYDKDF (reference sequence). Trimming pared 5 bases from V and 4 bases from J, leaving 15 bases between. The CDR3 DNA reads TGTGCCACCAGCGCCGACAGGCGGCCCGGAAACACCATATATTTT. This sequence encodes CATSADRRPGNTIYF. The full variable domain, in which reference TRBV15 and TRBJ1-3 provide the parts outside the CDR3, is DAMVIQNPRYQVTQFGKPVTLSCSQTLNHNVMYWYQQKSSQAPKLLFHYYDKDFNNEADTPDNFQSRRPNTSFCFLDIRSPGLGDTAMYLCATSADRRPGNTIYFGEGSWLTVV.

The chain carries TRBV2 and TRBJ1-3; D is undetermined. The CDR3 has 13 amino acids. V was shortened by 6 bases and J by 0 bases, with 6 bases between the two germline ends. Germline CDR1 is SNHLY and CDR2 is FYNNEI. CDR3 DNA sequence: TGTGCCAGCAGCCTAAACTCTGGAAACACCATATATTTT. Translation: CASSLNSGNTIYF.

The chain joins TRBV6-5 to TRBJ2-1, with TRBD1 identical over 10 bases. With 3 bases clipped from V and 8 bases from J, the junction kept 4 bases outside the gene matches. The CDR3 totals 14 residues. Germline loops: CDR1 MNHEY, CDR2 SVGAGI. In DNA form, the CDR3 reads TGTGCCAGCAGTTATTGGGACAGGGGCCATGAGCAGTTCTTC. It specifies CASSYWDRGHEQFF.

In DNA form, the CDR3 reads TGTGCCAGCAGCTTAAACGGTTGGAGTTCGGAGACCCAGTACTTC. Its protein is CASSLNGWSSETQYF. The chain couples TRBV7-3 to TRBJ2-5; no firm D call. There are 15 residues in the CDR3. V lost 1 base to trimming and J lost 5 bases, with 14 bases between them. Germline assignment: CDR1 SGHTA and CDR2 FQGTGA.

The V and J genes are TRBV30 and TRBJ2-1; tentative D call: TRBD2 (6 bases). With 7 bases removed from V and 9 bases from J, the gap between germline ends came to 19 bases. Germline loops: CDR1 GTSNPN, CDR2 SVGIG (reference sequence). This CDR3 contains 13 residues. The CDR3: CASKTGVVVEQFF. Here the CDR3 DNA reads TGTGCCTCCAAGACGGGAGTGGTGGTTGAGCAGTTCTTC.

The CDR3 DNA reads as TGTGCCAGCAGTTACACCGCGGCAGTTAATCAGCCCCAGCATTTT. Protein: CASSYTAAVNQPQHF. The gene calls are TRBV6-5 and TRBJ1-5, with D unresolved. The V gene lost 2 bases and the J gene lost 4 bases, with 12 bases spanning the gap. CDR3 size: 15 residues. Germline values: CDR1 MNHEY, CDR2 SVGAGI.

The chain has TRBV28 and TRBJ1-2; the match to TRBD1 covers 8 bases. CDR1 and CDR2 from the germline V gene are MDHEN and SYDVKM. V was pared by 1 base and J by 7 bases, with 5 bases of the junction left unmatched. This CDR3 region has 14 residues. The CDR3 protein is CASSLSQGASGYTF. CDR3 nucleotide sequence: TGTGCCAGCAGTTTATCGCAGGGGGCGAGTGGCTACACCTTC.

The chain carries TRBV16 and TRBJ1-5, with a weak D call TRBD1 (6 bases). Trimming pared 1 base from V and 3 bases from J, leaving 13 bases between. The CDR3 runs 16 residues. Looked up from germline, CDR1 is KGHSY and CDR2 is FQNENV. Written as DNA, the CDR3 is TGTGCCAGCAGCCAATTTCCCGACAGGACCAATCAGCCCCAGCATTTT. Translated: CASSQFPDRTNQPQHF. The full variable domain, with the rest looked up from reference TRBV16 and TRBJ1-5, is GEEVAQTPKHLVRGEGQKAKLYCAPIKGHSYVFWYQQVLKNEFKFLISFQNENVFDETGMPKERFSAKCLPNSPCSLEIQATKLEDSAVYFCASSQFPDRTNQPQHFGDGTRLSIL.

This clone occurred a few times. Different DNA sequences within this sample yield the same CDR3. The chain is built from TRBV19 and TRBJ1-3; D gene ambiguous. Germline CDR1 and CDR2: LNHDA and SQIVND (reference sequence). V was pared by 3 bases and J by 2 bases, with 11 bases between. The CDR3 contains 15 residues. In DNA, the CDR3 is TGTGCCAGTAGTATTTCTCTCGGGACTGGAAACACCATATATTTT. This gives the protein CASSISLGTGNTIYF.

The chain has TRBV29-1 and TRBJ1-1; TRBD1 matches 9 bases. Unmatched junction bases numbered 9, after V lost 6 bases and J lost 1 base. CDR1 and CDR2 (germline): SQVTM, ANQGSEA. The length of the CDR3 is 15 residues. The CDR3 region has the DNA TGCAGCGTGAGACCAAGGACAGGGGAGAACACTGAAGCTTTCTTT. This gives the protein CSVRPRTGENTEAFF.

CDR3 in amino acids: CASSDDRGGDTQYF. CDR3 DNA sequence: TGTGCCAGCAGTGATGACAGGGGAGGAGATACGCAGTATTTT. V is TRBV25-1 and J is TRBJ2-3; 8 nucleotides line up with TRBD1. Per germline, CDR1 MGHDK and CDR2 SYGVNS. The CDR3 spans 14 residues. Trimming took 3 bases from V and 5 from J; bases not matched to a gene: 4.

A remark on this clone: At one end the junction does not follow the germline gene, possibly because of a read error. This chain connects TRBV2 to TRBJ2-5, with 8 positions matching TRBD2. Looked up from germline, CDR1 is SNHLY and CDR2 is FYNNEI. The CDR3 has 15 amino acids. CDR3 loop: CASSVPTSAQEAQYF. In DNA, the CDR3 is TGTGCCAGCAGTGTACCGACTAGCGCCCAAGAGGCCCAGTACTTC.

The V and J genes are TRBV6-6 and TRBJ2-2, with 10 bases that match TRBD2. Germline V gene lookup returns CDR1 MNHNY and CDR2 SVGAGI (reference sequence). This CDR3 is 14 amino acids long. Unmatched junction bases numbered 6, after V lost 5 bases and J lost 9 bases. CDR3 region: CASSTPSGSWELFF. The CDR3 nucleotides read TGTGCCAGCAGTACGCCTAGCGGGAGTTGGGAGCTGTTTTTT.

The gene calls are TRBV5-1 and TRBJ2-1; 7 nucleotides line up with TRBD2. The CDR3 runs to 13 residues. Germline trimming cut 0 bases from V and 15 bases from J; bases unmatched to any gene: 9. The V gene's germline CDR1 is SGHRS and CDR2 YFSETQ. CDR3 coding DNA: TGCGCCAGCAGCTTGGGAGCGGGGAGTGAGGCGTTCTTC. It is translated as CASSLGAGSEAFF.

This clone has just a few counts. The gene calls are TRBV4-1 and TRBJ2-7; 9 nucleotides line up with TRBD2. The trim removed 0 bases at V and 5 bases at J, leaving 5 bases unmatched. Germline CDR1 MGHRA, CDR2 YSYEKL. CDR3 length: 15 residues. CDR3: CASSQDAGGGNEQYF. The CDR3 DNA follows: TGCGCCAGCAGCCAAGATGCGGGAGGGGGAAACGAGCAGTACTTC.

This sequence joins TRBV2 and TRBJ1-5; D is possibly TRBD1 (6 bases). The V end was cut by 6 bases, the J end by 9 bases, with 12 bases between. CDR1 and CDR2 from the germline V gene are SNHLY and FYNNEI. The CDR3 has 12 amino acids. CDR3 in amino acids: CASRDDRRPQHF. Here the CDR3 DNA reads TGTGCCAGCAGGGACGACAGGAGGCCCCAGCATTTT.

The CDR3 DNA follows: TGTGCCAGCTTCGGGCAGGGCACTACTGAAGCTTTCTTT. This codes for CASFGQGTTEAFF. The rearrangement links TRBV6-1 to TRBJ1-1; maybe TRBD1 (5 bases). Germline values: CDR1 MNHNS, CDR2 SASEGT. This CDR3 spans 13 amino acids. V lost 8 bases and J lost 5, with 15 bases in between.

Details on this clone: Compared with germline, one end of the junction differs, possibly owing to a read error. The chain links TRBV6-5 to TRBJ1-2; D gene unclear. Germline CDR1 and CDR2: MNHEY and SVGAGI. There are 15 residues in the CDR3. CDR3 sequence: CASNYSESPNYGYTF. The DNA for the CDR3 is TGTGCCAGCAATTACTCGGAGAGCCCTAACTATGGCTACACCTTC.

The chain recombines TRBV29-1 with TRBJ2-7; a possible D gene is TRBD1 (5 bases). V lost 4 bases to trimming and J lost 0 bases, with 7 bases between them. Per the germline V gene, CDR1 is SQVTM and CDR2 is ANQGSEA. This CDR3 is 12 amino acids long. The CDR3 DNA follows: TGCAGCGTTGGGACACACTCCTACGAGCAGTACTTC. Protein sequence: CSVGTHSYEQYF.

This rearrangement joins TRBV5-1 to TRBJ2-7; D is undetermined. The V end lost 4 bases, the J end lost 3 bases, and 11 bases lay between the germline ends. Germline V lookup: CDR1 SGHRS, CDR2 YFSETQ. This CDR3 spans 13 amino acids. Here the CDR3 DNA reads TGCGCCAGCAGCATTACACCCAACTACGAGCAGTACTTC. It codes for CASSITPNYEQYF.

The rearrangement links TRBV29-1 to TRBJ2-4; TRBD1 agrees at 10 bases. Germline CDR1 reads SQVTM; CDR2 reads ANQGSEA. The trim removed 3 bases at V and 5 bases at J, leaving 4 bases unmatched. CDR3 length: 14 residues. The CDR3 sequence is CSVDPGTGENIQYF. The CDR3 DNA reads as TGCAGCGTTGACCCCGGGACAGGGGAAAACATTCAGTACTTC.